This entry lists 24 T cell receptor beta chains sequenced from one sample in a study of early T cells in non-severe SARS-CoV-2 infection (dated by TCRdb to the early 2020s). Receptor libraries were prepared by 5' RACE. TCRdb shows the sequencer as NextSeq 500. TCRdb handled the public reads itself, with Q25 trimming in fastp and clone calling in MiXCR, and kept productive beta chains. CDR3 protein sequences are deduplicated, and each keeps its most common genes and DNA. In all, the sample holds 68,000 or so distinct CDR3 sequences, and approximately 10% of those were seen once. The ten largest clones capture about 6.4% of the sample. The sample was whole blood. The receptors derive from an adult who was a healthcare worker with PCR-confirmed SARS-CoV-2 infection or an uninfected control (not recorded which).

This clonotype came up many times. The rearrangement uses TRBV11-2 and TRBJ2-1; 11 bases are shared with TRBD2. CDR1 is SGHAT, CDR2 FQNNGV, per germline. V was pared by 5 bases and J by 0 bases, with 3 bases of the junction left unmatched. CDR3 length: 16 amino acids. The chain's CDR3 is CASSVGLAGSYNEQFF. The CDR3 region has the DNA TGTGCCAGCAGCGTCGGACTAGCGGGCTCCTACAATGAGCAGTTCTTC.

The rearrangement joins TRBV5-6 to TRBJ2-3; TRBD2 is a possible D gene (6 bases). V was cut by 0 bases and J by 0 bases, with 11 bases left in between. This CDR3 is 16 amino acids long. In germline, CDR1 is SGHDT, CDR2 YYEEEE. The CDR3 loop is CASSLVRDSSTDTQYF. CDR3 bases: TGTGCCAGCAGCTTGGTGCGGGACTCTAGCACAGATACGCAGTATTTT.

J is TRBJ2-2 and V is TRBV10-3; D perhaps matches TRBD2 (6 bases). V lost 8 bases, J lost 6 bases, and 16 bases lay in between. The CDR3 covers 14 residues. CDR1 ENHRY and CDR2 SYGVKD come from the germline V gene. The CDR3 spells CAIGGNLSPGELFF. In DNA form, the CDR3 reads TGTGCCATCGGGGGGAATCTCTCCCCCGGGGAGCTGTTTTTT.

The chain employs TRBV12-3 or TRBV12-4 and TRBJ1-4; 8 positions match TRBD1. V was pared by 6 bases and J by 5 bases, with 8 bases of the junction left unmatched. This CDR3 region has 15 residues. The CDR3 loop is CASSQDRGLNEKLFF. In nucleotides, the CDR3 is TGTGCCAGCAGCCAAGACAGGGGCTTAAATGAAAAACTGTTTTTT.

The chain employs TRBV12-3 or TRBV12-4 and TRBJ2-3, with D perhaps matching TRBD1 (6 bases). This CDR3 contains 21 residues. The ends were cut back, 1 base at V and 0 bases at J, with 26 bases in the middle. The CDR3: CASSLELERTGLRGSTDTQYF. The CDR3 DNA reads as TGTGCCAGCAGTTTAGAGCTAGAAAGAACAGGGTTGAGGGGTAGCACAGATACGCAGTATTTT.

The gene calls are TRBV29-1 and TRBJ2-1; TRBD2 matches 12 bases. This CDR3 is 15 amino acids long. Looked up from germline, CDR1 is SQVTM and CDR2 is ANQGSEA. The ends lost 7 bases at V and 10 bases at J; junction bases unmatched: 14. This chain's CDR3 is CSARPWTSGKVEQFF. CDR3 nucleotides: TGCAGCGCCCGCCCCTGGACTAGCGGGAAGGTGGAGCAGTTCTTC.

This clonotype showed up just a few times. V is TRBV6-2 or TRBV6-3 and J is TRBJ2-2; possible D gene TRBD2, 6 bases. CDR1 is MNHEY, CDR2 SVGEGT, per germline. V dropped 4 bases and J dropped 5 bases, with 11 bases sitting between them. The CDR3 covers 14 residues. The CDR3 sequence is CASSSGVRTGELFF. CDR3 DNA: TGTGCCAGCAGTTCGGGGGTCCGTACCGGGGAGCTGTTTTTT.

This chain joins TRBV19 and TRBJ2-7; the D is unclear. Germline V gives CDR1 LNHDA, CDR2 SQIVND (reference sequence). The ends were cut back, 0 bases at V and 3 bases at J, with 6 bases in the middle. This CDR3 region has 13 residues. CDR3 amino acids: CASSIDRGYEQYF. Written as DNA, the CDR3 is TGTGCCAGTAGTATAGACAGAGGCTACGAGCAGTACTTC.

The rearrangement links TRBV12-3 or TRBV12-4 to TRBJ2-3, with D unclear. The germline V and J ends were trimmed by 4 bases and 1 base, with 12 bases remaining between them. This CDR3 is built from 15 residues. CDR3 nucleotide sequence: TGTGCCAGCAGTTGGCCGAGCCGGGGCACAGATACGCAGTATTTT. Protein: CASSWPSRGTDTQYF.

V gene TRBV3-1 combines with J gene TRBJ1-1, with TRBD1 as a possible D gene (6 bases). The V end lost 4 bases, the J end lost 5 bases, and 14 bases lay between the germline ends. Per the germline V gene, CDR1 is LGHDT and CDR2 is YNNKEL (reference sequence). The CDR3 is made up of 14 amino acids. CDR3 sequence reads: CASSLQQGSTEAFF. In nucleotides, the CDR3 is TGTGCCAGCAGCCTCCAACAGGGCAGTACTGAAGCTTTCTTT.

This clonotype was counted only a few times. This sequence joins TRBV18 and TRBJ2-7; 8 bases map to TRBD2. Unmatched junction bases numbered 6, after V lost 3 bases and J lost 2 bases. Germline lookup yields CDR1 KGHSH and CDR2 LQKENI. The CDR3 extends over 15 amino acids. The CDR3 coding sequence is TGTGCCAGCTCACCTGACTTACTAGCGGCCTACGAGCAGTACTTC. Encoded protein: CASSPDLLAAYEQYF.

The J gene is TRBJ2-3, the V gene TRBV7-3; 7 nucleotides agree with TRBD2. CDR3 size: 13 residues. The J segment lost 5 bases and the V segment lost 5 bases, leaving 4 bases of the junction unmatched. Germline V gene sequence: CDR1 SGHTA, CDR2 FQGTGA. DNA for the CDR3: TGTGCCAGCAGCCACACGGGAGGAGATACGCAGTATTTT. Translated: CASSHTGGDTQYF.

This clonotype occurred a few times. The chain employs TRBV2 and TRBJ2-7; maybe TRBD2 (5 bases). V lost 10 bases and J lost 2, with 12 bases in between. The CDR3 runs 12 residues. Germline-derived CDR1 and CDR2 are SNHLY and FYNNEI. For the CDR3, the DNA is TGTGCCATTCGCGGGTTAACCTACGAGCAGTACTTC. It is translated as CAIRGLTYEQYF.

The table lists this clonotype with many counts. This chain connects TRBV7-8 to TRBJ2-7; 16 bases map to TRBD2. V lost 4 bases, J lost 7 bases, and 13 bases stayed unmatched. Germline V lookup: CDR1 SGHVS, CDR2 FQNEAQ. The CDR3 spans 18 residues. CDR3 region: CASSSRGLAGGPIWEQYF. CDR3 DNA sequence: TGTGCCAGCAGCTCAAGGGGACTAGCGGGAGGGCCTATATGGGAGCAGTACTTC.

The chain uses TRBV6-2 or TRBV6-3 and TRBJ1-5; possible D gene TRBD1, 5 bases. Trimming removed 5 bases at V and 8 bases at J, with 13 bases between. The CDR3 runs 13 residues. The germline gives CDR1 MNHEY, CDR2 SVGEGT. The CDR3 loop reads CASSPRDVKPQHF. CDR3 sequence (DNA): TGTGCCAGCAGTCCCCGGGACGTCAAGCCCCAGCATTTT.

The genes are TRBV27 and TRBJ2-7, with D perhaps matching TRBD1 (5 bases). The V gene's germline CDR1 is MNHEY and CDR2 SMNVEV (reference sequence). The ends were cut back, 5 bases at V and 4 bases at J, with 24 bases in the middle. This CDR3 is built from 17 residues. In nucleotides, the CDR3 is TGTGCCAGCAGTCCAATCAGCACAGGTCTCACCCCTTACGAGCAGTACTTC. This gives the protein CASSPISTGLTPYEQYF.

The table lists this clonotype with many counts. The gene calls are TRBV20-1 and TRBJ2-5; TRBD1 matches 8 bases. V trimming: 6 bases; J trimming: 4 bases; junction bases outside the gene matches: 7. Per germline, CDR1 DFQATT and CDR2 SNEGSKA (reference sequence). The CDR3 runs 13 residues. The CDR3 nucleotides read TGCAGTGCCCCAAATACAGGGGGAGAGACCCAGTACTTC. The encoded protein is CSAPNTGGETQYF.

This clonotype has ten or more counts. The rearrangement links TRBV11-2 to TRBJ2-1, with 7 nucleotides matching TRBD2. The ends lost 1 base at V and 0 bases at J; junction bases unmatched: 9. CDR3 size: 18 residues. CDR1 SGHAT and CDR2 FQNNGV come from the germline V gene. CDR3 coding DNA: TGTGCCAGCAGCTTAGGGGGTAGCGGGTTCACCTCCTACAATGAGCAGTTCTTC. Residues: CASSLGGSGFTSYNEQFF.

The V call is TRBV29-1, the J call TRBJ2-5; D unclear. The CDR3 contains 12 residues. Between the trimmed V and J ends, which lost 6 bases and 4 bases, there was a span of 12 bases. Germline CDR1 reads SQVTM; CDR2 reads ANQGSEA. The chain's CDR3 is CSVGELRETQYF. The CDR3 region has the DNA TGCAGCGTAGGAGAGCTTAGAGAGACCCAGTACTTC.

This clonotype was found many times. The rearrangement uses TRBV12-3 or TRBV12-4 and TRBJ1-1, with TRBD1 identical over 8 bases. Unmatched junction bases numbered 5, after V lost 2 bases and J lost 3 bases. The CDR3 contains 15 residues. CDR3 loop: CASSLYGTGDTEAFF. In DNA form, the CDR3 reads TGTGCCAGCAGTTTATACGGGACAGGAGACACTGAAGCTTTCTTT.

This chain uses TRBV6-6 with TRBJ2-7; 7 bases are a match to TRBD1. V shed 7 bases and J 2 bases; nucleotides not matched to a gene: 5. This CDR3 is 13 amino acids long. Per the germline V gene, CDR1 is MNHNY and CDR2 is SVGAGI (reference sequence). CDR3 in amino acids: CASTHDRAYEQYF. The CDR3 DNA sequence: TGTGCCAGCACTCACGACAGGGCCTACGAGCAGTACTTC.

This clonotype was detected a few times. The rearrangement joins TRBV27 to TRBJ2-2, with D maybe TRBD2 (5 bases). Trimming shortened V by 5 bases and J by 4 bases, and 17 bases separated the two germline ends. Germline-derived CDR1 and CDR2 are MNHEY and SMNVEV (reference sequence). The CDR3 covers 16 residues. The CDR3 DNA follows: TGTGCCAGCAGTACTAACGCGGACTTGATCACCGGGGAGCTGTTTTTT. It specifies CASSTNADLITGELFF.

This clonotype occurred many times. The chain joins TRBV14 to TRBJ2-1; no clear D gene. Trimming pared 1 base from V and 0 bases from J, leaving 13 bases between. The germline CDR1 and CDR2 sequences are SGHDN and FVKESK. CDR3 length: 17 amino acids. CDR3 region: CASSQGRRRSSYNEQFF. The CDR3 DNA reads as TGTGCCAGCAGCCAAGGTAGACGTCGGAGCTCCTACAATGAGCAGTTCTTC.

There are a few counts of this clonotype. The J gene is TRBJ1-4, the V gene TRBV12-3 or TRBV12-4, with unresolved D. Trimming pared 6 bases from V and 4 bases from J, leaving 12 bases between. This CDR3 comprises 14 residues. In DNA, the CDR3 is TGTGCCAGCAGAAAACAAGGTCTTAATGAAAAACTGTTTTTT. Amino acids: CASRKQGLNEKLFF.